This TCR beta chain was recorded in a study of monozygotic twins with inflammatory bowel disease. With the 5' RACE reads reprocessed, TCRdb shows one record per CDR3 protein and no DNA. The record lists some 150,000 distinct CDR3 sequences, of which the ten most abundant hold 1% to 1.5%. There are 12 residues in the CDR3. Germline V gene lookup returns CDR1 SGHRS and CDR2 YFSETQ. The J gene is TRBJ2-1, the V gene TRBV5-1; TCRdb's D call, TRBD2, is unchecked because there is no DNA. Input material: blood. The clonotype comes from a human donor with ulcerative colitis or Crohn's disease, or a healthy co-twin of an affected twin (not recorded which). CDR3 sequence reads: CASSPLEGEQFF.